The 20 T cell receptor beta chains below were found in one sample sequenced in a study of CD8+ T cells in alopecia areata. cDNA serving as the sequencing template came from extracted, reverse transcribed RNA. The data were produced by immunoSEQ multiplex PCR, yet TCRdb's version contains in-frame clones alone and is incomplete. The table lists a few hundred thousand clones, approximately 67% of them singletons. The sample's treatment: oral pan-JAK inhibitor, 5-10 mg twice daily. Sequenced material: CD4+ T cells sorted from blood, taken at week 44, from a patient treated with tofacitinib. These receptors were collected from a human donor with alopecia areata.

The V call is TRBV7-3, the J call TRBJ2-2, with 8 bases aligning to TRBD2. CDR3 length: 15 amino acids. Per germline, CDR1 SGHTA and CDR2 FQGTGA. V lost 4 bases and J lost 3; bases outside the gene matches: 4. As DNA, the CDR3 is TGTGCCAGCAGCTCCGGGAGGGGGGACACCGGGGAGCTGTTTTTT. Its translation: CASSSGRGDTGELFF.

The J gene is TRBJ2-3, the V gene TRBV5-1, with TRBD1 as a possible D gene (5 bases). The CDR3 spans 14 residues. Germline CDR1 is SGHRS and CDR2 is YFSETQ. Trimming stripped 0 bases from V and 5 bases from J, with 10 bases between. CDR3 sequence: CASSLEQEGDTQYF. The CDR3 DNA reads TGCGCCAGCAGCTTGGAACAGGAAGGAGATACGCAGTATTTT. Supplemented by reference TRBV5-1 and TRBJ2-3, the full variable domain reads KAGVTQTPRYLIKTRGQQVTLSCSPISGHRSVSWYQQTPGQGLQFLFEYFSETQRNKGNFPGRFSGRQFSNSRSEMNVSTLELGDSALYLCASSLEQEGDTQYFGPGTRLTVL.

The CDR3 is CASRTGGSPLHF. In DNA form, the CDR3 reads TGTGCCAGCCGGACAGGGGGTTCACCCCTCCACTTT. The chain is built from TRBV2 and TRBJ1-6, with TRBD1 identical over 10 bases. V was pared by 8 bases and J by 9 bases, with 1 base of the junction left unmatched. CDR3 length: 12 residues. Germline V gives CDR1 SNHLY, CDR2 FYNNEI.

This clone was found a few times. The genes are TRBV7-2 and TRBJ2-3; TRBD2 is a possible D gene (5 bases). Germline assignment: CDR1 SGHTA and CDR2 FQGNSA. The CDR3 length is 14 residues. Trimming removed 1 base from V and 4 bases from J, with 9 bases in between. CDR3 sequence reads: CASSLVYGADTQYF. The CDR3, as DNA: TGTGCCAGCAGCTTAGTGTACGGGGCAGATACGCAGTATTTT.

The rearrangement uses TRBV27 and TRBJ1-6, with 8 bases aligning to TRBD1. CDR3 length: 14 amino acids. CDR1 MNHEY and CDR2 SMNVEV come from the germline V gene (reference sequence). The V gene end was trimmed by 6 bases and the J gene end by 13 bases; junction bases not matched to a gene: 11. CDR3 amino acids: CASRETGDLRPLHF. The DNA for the CDR3 is TGTGCCAGCAGGGAGACAGGGGATCTTCGGCCCCTCCACTTT.

This chain uses TRBV5-6 with TRBJ2-7, with 15 bases fitting TRBD2. CDR1 is SGHDT, CDR2 YYEEEE, per germline. This CDR3 has 17 amino acids. Trimming removed 4 bases from V and 3 bases from J; junction bases left unmatched: 8. The DNA for the CDR3 is TGTGCCAGCAGCCTCCTGGGGACTAGCGGGGGGTACTACGAGCAGTACTTC. Translation: CASSLLGTSGGYYEQYF. Together with reference TRBV5-6 and TRBJ2-7, the CDR3 gives the full variable domain: DAGVTQSPTHLIKTRGQQVTLRCSPKSGHDTVSWYQQALGQGPQFIFQYYEEEERQRGNFPDRFSGHQFPNYSSELNVNALLLGDSALYLCASSLLGTSGGYYEQYFGPGTRLTVT.

The chain recombines TRBV29-1 with TRBJ2-1; D remains unclear. Per germline, CDR1 SQVTM and CDR2 ANQGSEA. V gave up 1 base and J gave up 10 bases, with 11 bases separating them. This CDR3 spans 12 amino acids. Written as DNA, the CDR3 is TGCAGCGTTGAAGCCGGTCCCAACGAGCAGTTCTTC. This encodes CSVEAGPNEQFF.

As to this clone: The same CDR3 arises from other DNA sequences in this sample as well. The J gene is TRBJ2-1, the V gene TRBV30, with no clear D. CDR1 GTSNPN and CDR2 SVGIG come from the germline V gene (reference sequence). CDR3 length: 12 residues. Trimming removed 3 bases at V and 4 bases at J, with 7 bases between. CDR3 region: CAWSGTYNEQFF. The DNA of the CDR3 is TGTGCCTGGAGCGGAACTTACAATGAGCAGTTCTTC.

The V call is TRBV27, the J call TRBJ2-3; the D gene is possibly TRBD2 (5 bases). V shed 9 bases and J shed 4 bases, with 20 bases lying between them. The CDR3 is made up of 15 amino acids. The germline CDR1 and CDR2 sequences are MNHEY and SMNVEV (reference sequence). CDR3 in DNA: TGTGCCAGTGGGCGGGTGCCCACAATCTCAGATACGCAGTATTTT. Amino acids: CASGRVPTISDTQYF.

This clone was counted a few times. The CDR3 region has the DNA TGTGCCAGCAGTTACACCAGATTGGGGCCGCACTATGGCTACACCTTC. It translates to CASSYTRLGPHYGYTF. This rearrangement joins TRBV6-5 to TRBJ1-2; D might be TRBD1 (5 bases). CDR1 MNHEY and CDR2 SVGAGI come from the germline V gene. This CDR3 region has 16 residues. V was pared by 2 bases and J by 3 bases, with 16 bases between.

V is TRBV10-3 and J is TRBJ2-2, with 8 bases identical to TRBD2. This CDR3 region has 12 residues. CDR1 and CDR2 from the germline V gene are ENHRY and SYGVKD. V shed 10 bases, J shed 5 bases, and the junction held 3 bases outside the gene matches. The CDR3 protein is CATGGRTGELFF. The CDR3 nucleotides are TGTGCCACAGGCGGGAGGACCGGGGAGCTGTTTTTT.

CDR3 coding DNA: TGTGCCAGCAATGATGGGGTGGTGGGGACTGAAGCTTTCTTT. As protein: CASNDGVVGTEAFF. The chain is built from TRBV9 and TRBJ1-1; D gene uncertain. The CDR3 is made up of 14 amino acids. The germline V and J ends were trimmed by 6 bases and 5 bases, with 17 bases remaining between them. Looked up from germline, CDR1 is SGDLS and CDR2 is YYNGEE.

This clone has a handful of counts. The V call is TRBV27, the J call TRBJ1-3, with D unclear. Trimming took off 8 bases at V and 0 bases at J, with 8 bases between the two ends. Germline V lookup: CDR1 MNHEY, CDR2 SMNVEV (reference sequence). CDR3 length: 13 residues. CDR3 nucleotides: TGTGCCAGCCGACAAAACTCTGGAAACACCATATATTTT. It encodes CASRQNSGNTIYF.

The chain links TRBV29-1 to TRBJ1-2, with 9 nucleotides matching TRBD1. V shed 5 bases, J shed 7 bases, and the junction held 8 bases outside the gene matches. This CDR3 region has 13 residues. From germline, CDR1 is SQVTM and CDR2 ANQGSEA. The CDR3 DNA is TGCAGCGTTAGCGACAGGGGGTATTTTGGCTACACCTTC. Its translation is CSVSDRGYFGYTF. Based on the CDR3 plus reference TRBV29-1 and TRBJ1-2, the full variable domain is SAVISQKPSRDICQRGTSLTIQCQVDSQVTMMFWYRQQPGQSLTLIATANQGSEATYESGFVIDKFPISRPNLTFSTLTVSNMSPEDSSIYLCSVSDRGYFGYTFGSGTRLTVV.

This clone was observed once. The V call is TRBV10-3, the J call TRBJ2-7; D gene ambiguous. V was cut by 7 bases and J by 0 bases, with 13 bases left in between. This CDR3 contains 14 residues. The germline CDR1 and CDR2 sequences are ENHRY and SYGVKD. The CDR3 coding sequence is TGTGCCATCACCTCTTCTATTACCTCCTACGAGCAGTACTTC. Amino acids: CAITSSITSYEQYF.

The rearrangement uses TRBV29-1 and TRBJ1-1; no definite D call. CDR3 length: 13 residues. Germline values: CDR1 SQVTM, CDR2 ANQGSEA. Trimming removed 4 bases at V and 4 bases at J, with 13 bases between. The CDR3 sequence: CSVVDPGVTEAFF. In nucleotides, the CDR3 is TGCAGCGTTGTCGACCCCGGGGTCACTGAAGCTTTCTTT.

J is TRBJ2-1 and V is TRBV2; tentative D call: TRBD1 (6 bases). The CDR3 length is 13 residues. CDR1 and CDR2 (germline): SNHLY, FYNNEI. Trimming took off 5 bases at V and 9 bases at J, with 14 bases between the two ends. This CDR3 reads CASSSYRDSEQFF. Written as DNA, the CDR3 is TGTGCCAGCAGTTCCTACAGGGATAGTGAGCAGTTCTTC.

This clone was counted only a few times. This chain joins TRBV29-1 and TRBJ1-2, with D possibly TRBD1 on 6 matching bases. Germline V gives CDR1 SQVTM, CDR2 ANQGSEA. The CDR3 extends over 11 amino acids. Trimming stripped 7 bases from V and 7 bases from J, with 13 bases between. The DNA for the CDR3 is TGCAGCGACGCAGGGGATGCTGGCTACACCTTC. Its protein product is CSDAGDAGYTF.

This clone was seen more than once but under ten times. Distinct nucleotide sequences in the sample also encode this CDR3. This chain uses TRBV9 with TRBJ2-3, with 11 positions matching TRBD2. Germline assignment: CDR1 SGDLS and CDR2 YYNGEE. The CDR3 is 15 residues long. Germline trimming cut 4 bases from V and 3 bases from J; bases unmatched to any gene: 4. This CDR3 reads CASSPTSGVTDTQYF. The CDR3 nucleotides read TGTGCCAGCAGCCCGACTAGCGGGGTTACAGATACGCAGTATTTT.

This clone was seen only once. The J gene is TRBJ2-1, the V gene TRBV9; D is perhaps TRBD1 or TRBD2 (7 bases each). V was pared by 3 bases and J by 8 bases, with 24 bases between. CDR3 length: 17 residues. Per germline, CDR1 SGDLS and CDR2 YYNGEE. CDR3 bases: TGTGCCAGCAGCGCCCCCAGGGGGGGTCCAATGATTTATGAGCAGTTCTTC. Its protein is CASSAPRGGPMIYEQFF.